This T cell receptor beta chain came from a study of blood T cell repertoires in COVID-19. Overall study: Material from acute and convalescent COVID-19 was sourced from the United States, Italy and Spain. T cells, B-cell-depleted T cells, or PBMCs supplied cDNA or gDNA.

Germline V gene sequence: CDR1 LGHNA, CDR2 YSLEER. CDR3 length equals 14 residues. The V and J ends lost 0 bases and 8 bases respectively, with 13 bases between them. In the original analysis: Reference gene primers were amplified, and this amplification served to estimate nucleated cell counts. Clones were sequenced by immunoSEQ multiplex PCR, and TCRdb holds only the in-frame ones, with some missing. For V, J and clone size, that table is used; D and trimming come from the DNA. The sample carries 310,000 or so clones, 87% recorded once. Sequencing used peripheral blood. The receptor comes from a woman aged 50 to 60 who had recovered from COVID-19. The chain joins TRBV4-3 to TRBJ1-1; a possible D gene is TRBD1 (5 bases). This chain's CDR3 is CASSQDARQTEAFF. CDR3 DNA: TGCGCCAGCAGCCAAGATGCTCGACAGACCGAAGCTTTCTTT.